The 6 T cell receptor beta chains below were found in one sample sequenced in a study of blood T cell repertoires in COVID-19 (dated by TCRdb to the early 2020s). The method behind the library was the immunoSEQ multiplex PCR assay. The source is immuneACCESS, and TCRdb retained only in-frame sequences with V and J called. Part of the clones is not carried over; for the studies checked, unresolved V genes explain less than half of this, and the remainder is unexplained. In all, the sample holds some 150,000 clones, and around 75% of those were seen once. The ten largest clones represent 5% of the sample. The source material was peripheral blood. The receptors shown here come from a woman in her sixties or seventies with COVID-19, enrolled during active disease.

This clone has just a few counts. The chain employs TRBV11-2 and TRBJ1-2; D is unresolved. The V end was cut by 5 bases, the J end by 2 bases, with 15 bases between. The CDR3 is 15 residues long. In germline, CDR1 is SGHAT, CDR2 FQNNGV. DNA of the CDR3: TGTGCCAGCAGCCCACTCCGGGAAATAAACTATGGCTACACCTTC. This sequence encodes CASSPLREINYGYTF.

This clone was recorded many times. V usage is TRBV6-2 or TRBV6-3 and J usage is TRBJ1-1; no reliable D call. Trimming cost V 4 bases and J 0 bases, with 18 bases left between them. The length of the CDR3 is 17 residues. From germline, CDR1 is MNHEY and CDR2 SVGEGT. CDR3 DNA sequence: TGTGCCAGCAGTTCCCACGCGGGGATTACCATGAACACTGAAGCTTTCTTT. This codes for CASSSHAGITMNTEAFF.

This clone came up once. In nucleotides, the CDR3 is TGTGCCAGCAGCTTAAGGGCCACGACAGGAAACACCGGGGAGCTGTTTTTT. Translation gives CASSLRATTGNTGELFF. The gene calls are TRBV7-3 and TRBJ2-2; possible D gene TRBD1, 6 bases. This CDR3 has 17 residues. V gave up 1 base and J gave up 2 bases, with 14 bases separating them. From germline, CDR1 is SGHTA and CDR2 FQGTGA.

This clone was recorded only once. This chain links TRBV21-1 with TRBJ1-1; TRBD1, as called in the table, went unchecked against the DNA. TRBV21-1 is described as a pseudogene. The CDR3 totals 12 residues. CDR3 bases: TGTGCCAGCAGCACAGGGTACACTGAAGCTTTCTTT. It translates to CASSTGYTEAFF.

The chain employs TRBV9 and TRBJ2-7; TRBD2 aligns across 7 bases. Trimming cost V 0 bases and J 7 bases; bases outside gene matches: 13. Germline V lookup: CDR1 SGDLS, CDR2 YYNGEE. The CDR3 runs to 16 residues. Here the CDR3 reads CASSVEVTSGGGEQYF. The CDR3 DNA follows: TGTGCCAGCAGCGTAGAAGTTACATCGGGGGGAGGGGAGCAGTACTTC.

The rearrangement uses TRBV11-2 and TRBJ2-7; D remains unclear. CDR3 length equals 12 residues. The V end lost 1 base, the J end lost 6 bases, and 7 bases lay between the germline ends. CDR1 is SGHAT, CDR2 FQNNGV, per germline. The CDR3: CASSLVRVEQYF. CDR3 DNA: TGTGCCAGCAGCTTAGTTCGGGTCGAGCAGTACTTC.